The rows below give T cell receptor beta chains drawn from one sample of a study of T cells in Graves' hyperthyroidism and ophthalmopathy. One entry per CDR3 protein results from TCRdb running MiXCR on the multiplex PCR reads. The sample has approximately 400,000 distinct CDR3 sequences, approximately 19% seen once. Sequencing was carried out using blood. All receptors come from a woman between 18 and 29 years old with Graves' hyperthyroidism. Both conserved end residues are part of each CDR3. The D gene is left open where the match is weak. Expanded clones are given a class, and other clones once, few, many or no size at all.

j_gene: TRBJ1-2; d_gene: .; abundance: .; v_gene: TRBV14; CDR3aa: CASSQGGHGYTF; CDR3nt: TGTGCCAGCAGCCAGGGGGGCCATGGCTACACCTTC
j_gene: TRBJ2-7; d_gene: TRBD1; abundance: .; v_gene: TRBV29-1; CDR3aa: CSVERTGPGEQYF; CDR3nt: TGCAGCGTTGAGAGGACAGGGCCTGGCGAGCAGTACTTC
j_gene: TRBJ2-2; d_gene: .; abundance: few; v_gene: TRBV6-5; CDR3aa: CASSYSSFGGPGELFF; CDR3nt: TGTGCCAGCAGTTACTCGTCCTTTGGGGGCCCCGGGGAGCTGTTTTTT
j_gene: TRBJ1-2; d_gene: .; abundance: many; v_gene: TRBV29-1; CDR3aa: CSVDTGVFKVGYTF; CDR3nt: TGCAGCGTTGACACGGGGGTCTTCAAAGTAGGCTACACCTTC
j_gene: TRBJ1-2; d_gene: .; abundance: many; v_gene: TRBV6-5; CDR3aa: CASSYGGYGYTF; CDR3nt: TGTGCCAGCAGTTACGGGGGCTATGGCTACACCTTC
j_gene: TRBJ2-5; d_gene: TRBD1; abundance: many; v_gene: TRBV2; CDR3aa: CASTLDRVGETQYF; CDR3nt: TGTGCCAGCACCCTGGACAGGGTCGGAGAGACCCAGTACTTC
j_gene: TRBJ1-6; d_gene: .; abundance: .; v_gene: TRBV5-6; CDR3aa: CASSLEPDQPLHF; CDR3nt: TGTGCCAGCAGCTTGGAGCCAGACCAACCCCTCCACTTT
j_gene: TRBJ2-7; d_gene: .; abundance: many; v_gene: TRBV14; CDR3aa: CASSQVDEQYF; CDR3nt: TGTGCCAGCAGCCAAGTCGACGAGCAGTACTTC
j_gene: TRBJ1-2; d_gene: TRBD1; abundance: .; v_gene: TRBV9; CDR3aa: CASSVASDRAGYTF; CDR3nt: TGTGCCAGCAGCGTAGCCTCGGACAGGGCTGGCTACACCTTC
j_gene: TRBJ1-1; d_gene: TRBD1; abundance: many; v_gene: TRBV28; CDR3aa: CASNSNPGGDWAFF; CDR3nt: TGTGCCAGCAATTCTAACCCAGGGGGCGATTGGGCTTTCTTT
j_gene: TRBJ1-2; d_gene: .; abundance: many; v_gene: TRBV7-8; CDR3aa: CASSPSGLGGYTF; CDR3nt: TGTGCCAGCAGCCCCTCTGGGTTGGGCGGCTACACCTTC
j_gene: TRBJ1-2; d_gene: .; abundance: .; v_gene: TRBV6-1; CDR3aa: CAVTQGYGYTF; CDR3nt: TGTGCCGTCACCCAGGGCTATGGCTACACCTTC
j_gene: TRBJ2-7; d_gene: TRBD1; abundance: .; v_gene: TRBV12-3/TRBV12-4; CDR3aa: CASSSSTGLEQYF; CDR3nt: TGTGCCAGCAGTTCCTCGACAGGGCTCGAGCAGTACTTC
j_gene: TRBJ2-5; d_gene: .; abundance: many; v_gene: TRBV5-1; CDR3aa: CASSLDGGASKTQYF; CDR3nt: TGCGCCAGCAGCTTGGATGGGGGGGCGTCTAAGACCCAGTACTTC
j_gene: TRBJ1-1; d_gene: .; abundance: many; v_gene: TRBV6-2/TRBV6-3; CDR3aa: CASSYSMLSWGLNTKAFF; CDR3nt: TGTGCCAGCAGTTACTCGATGTTGTCGTGGGGACTGAACACTAAAGCTTTCTTT
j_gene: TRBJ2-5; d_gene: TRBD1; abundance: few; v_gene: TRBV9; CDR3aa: CASSAETGESETQYF; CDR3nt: TGTGCCAGCAGCGCAGAAACAGGGGAGAGCGAGACCCAGTACTTC
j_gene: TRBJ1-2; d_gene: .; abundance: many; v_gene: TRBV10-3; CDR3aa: CAIRTDGYTF; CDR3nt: TGTGCCATCAGGACAGATGGCTACACCTTC
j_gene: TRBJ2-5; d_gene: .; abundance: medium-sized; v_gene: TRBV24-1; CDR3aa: CATSDYRGNQETQYF; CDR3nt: TGTGCCACCAGTGATTACAGAGGAAACCAAGAGACCCAGTACTTC